The sample holds one count of the clone carrying this T cell receptor (beta chain). There are 16 residues in the CDR3. Trimming stripped 6 bases from V and 1 base from J, with 16 bases between. Germline CDR1 SGHNT, CDR2 YENEEA. TCRdb keeps only in-frame clones here, not all; method: immunoSEQ multiplex PCR. The sample yields about 16,000 clones, less than 90% seen once. This specimen belongs to a study of blood T cell repertoires in COVID-19. As for the study in general: Researchers got acute and convalescent COVID-19 samples from the United States, Italy and Spain. Sources were T cells, B-cell-depleted T cells, or PBMCs; the material itself was cDNA or gDNA.

Input material: peripheral blood. The genes are TRBV11-3 and TRBJ2-1; D might be TRBD1 (5 bases). The TCR was taken from a woman older than 75 with COVID-19, enrolled during active disease. CDR3 sequence reads: CASRNRTPSSYNEQFF. CDR3 DNA: TGTGCCAGCAGAAACAGGACGCCTTCATCCTACAATGAGCAGTTCTTC.